The 20 T cell receptor beta chains below come from one sample, sequenced in a study of beta chain features in type 1 diabetes. TCRB transcripts that were expressed got sequenced, as all of the isolated RNA had been reverse transcribed. The method was immunoSEQ multiplex PCR; TCRdb's version includes in-frame clones alone and lacks a portion of them. The sample shows approximately 300,000 clones, more than 9.5% of them seen only once. The specimen sequenced was naive CD4+ T cells from blood. These receptor sequences come from a woman younger than 45 in good health.

This clone was detected only a few times. V is TRBV4-2 and J is TRBJ2-3; D not resolved. Germline CDR1 is LGHNA and CDR2 is YNFKEQ. V lost 4 bases and J lost 1, with 6 bases in between. The CDR3 sequence is 13 residues long. The CDR3 DNA follows: TGTGCCAGCAGCCCGTCCCGCACAGATACGCAGTATTTT. It yields the protein CASSPSRTDTQYF.

The V gene is TRBV27, the J gene TRBJ2-7, with unresolved D. This CDR3 has 10 amino acids. The ends were cut back, 7 bases at V and 2 bases at J, with 3 bases in the middle. Germline CDR1 MNHEY, CDR2 SMNVEV (reference sequence). The CDR3 DNA reads as TGTGCCAGCACAGCCTACGAGCAGTACTTC. It encodes CASTAYEQYF.

This clone has only a few counts. V and J are TRBV18 and TRBJ2-1; 8 nucleotides line up with TRBD1. This CDR3 comprises 13 residues. J gave up 7 bases and V 2 bases, and 1 base lay outside the gene matches. The germline CDR1 and CDR2 sequences are KGHSH and LQKENI. CDR3 loop: CASSPDRGNEQFF. In nucleotides, the CDR3 is TGTGCCAGCTCACCAGACAGGGGTAATGAGCAGTTCTTC.

This clone has just a few counts. The chain couples TRBV7-9 to TRBJ2-1, with D perhaps TRBD1 (6 bases). Germline V gene data show CDR1 as SEHNR and CDR2 as FQNEAQ (reference sequence). The CDR3 covers 15 residues. Trimming stripped 6 bases from V and 6 bases from J, with 18 bases between. The CDR3 region is CASRPDRSQSNEQFF. CDR3 DNA: TGTGCCAGCAGACCTGACAGGTCGCAATCCAATGAGCAGTTCTTC.

This clone has only a few counts. The genes are TRBV5-6 and TRBJ2-7; TRBD2 aligns across 8 bases. CDR3 length: 16 residues. CDR1 and CDR2 from the germline V gene are SGHDT and YYEEEE. V shed 1 base and J 3 bases; nucleotides not matched to a gene: 9. The CDR3 spells CASSLRVVAGIYEQYF. In nucleotides, the CDR3 is TGTGCCAGCAGCTTGCGGGTTGTAGCGGGAATCTACGAGCAGTACTTC.

The CDR3 nucleotides read TGTGCCAGCAGCTTACCCCACAGGGGTTATGGGGCCAACGTCCTGACTTTC. Its translation: CASSLPHRGYGANVLTF. This chain uses TRBV7-2 with TRBJ2-6, with 7 bases lining up with TRBD1. Trimming cost V 2 bases and J 3 bases; bases outside gene matches: 7. The germline V gene has CDR1 SGHTA and CDR2 FQGNSA. This CDR3 is built from 17 residues. Looking up the rest from reference TRBV7-2 and TRBJ2-6 gives the full variable domain: GAGVSQSPSNKVTEKGKDVELRCDPISGHTALYWYRQSLGQGLEFLIYFQGNSAPDKSGLPSDRFSAERTGGSVSTLTIQRTQQEDSAVYLCASSLPHRGYGANVLTFGAGSRLTVL.

The chain is built from TRBV7-2 and TRBJ2-7; D call uncertain. The CDR3 sequence is 13 residues long. Deletions cut 5 bases from V and 1 base from J, with 9 bases between. Germline V CDR1 and CDR2: SGHTA, FQGNSA. The CDR3 nucleotides read TGTGCCAGCAGCCCTAGGCGTTCCTACGAGCAGTACTTC. Protein product: CASSPRRSYEQYF.

The sample holds a few counts of this clone. The gene calls are TRBV11-1 and TRBJ1-1, with D possibly TRBD1 on 5 matching bases. V lost 1 base and J 4 bases, leaving 13 bases between the germline ends. The germline V gene encodes CDR1 SGHAT and CDR2 FQDESV (reference sequence). The CDR3 contains 15 residues. CDR3 residues: CASSLVGAGSTEAFF. CDR3 in DNA: TGTGCCAGCAGCTTAGTAGGGGCCGGGAGCACTGAAGCTTTCTTT.

This clone was seen more than once but under ten times. This CDR3 reads CASSPIRTGTSGYEQYF. DNA for the CDR3: TGCGCCAGCAGCCCGATTAGAACCGGGACTAGCGGCTACGAGCAGTACTTC. The chain is built from TRBV4-1 and TRBJ2-7; 11 bases line up with TRBD2. Per the germline V gene, CDR1 is MGHRA and CDR2 is YSYEKL. This CDR3 has 17 amino acids. With V trimmed by 4 bases and J by 3 bases, 11 bases remained unmatched.

The sample holds a few counts of this clone. This chain joins TRBV5-4 and TRBJ2-3; the D is unclear. The germline V gene has CDR1 SGHNT and CDR2 YYREEE (reference sequence). Trimming cost V 0 bases and J 1 base, with 9 bases left between them. This CDR3 spans 15 amino acids. CDR3 amino acids: CASSLGLSGTDTQYF. The CDR3 nucleotides read TGTGCCAGCAGCTTGGGGTTGTCGGGCACAGATACGCAGTATTTT.

The V call is TRBV18, the J call TRBJ2-3; 8 bases line up with TRBD2. J gave up 4 bases and V 2 bases, and 5 bases lay outside the gene matches. CDR1 and CDR2 from the germline V gene are KGHSH and LQKENI. The CDR3 has 15 residues. CDR3 sequence: CASSPRIGRADTQYF. In nucleotides, the CDR3 is TGTGCCAGCTCACCAAGGATCGGGAGGGCAGATACGCAGTATTTT.

This chain links TRBV29-1 with TRBJ2-7; D ambiguous. V shed 5 bases and J shed 0 bases, with 11 bases lying between them. The germline gives CDR1 SQVTM, CDR2 ANQGSEA. The CDR3 runs to 13 residues. CDR3 residues: CSVQTPSSYEQYF. DNA for the CDR3: TGCAGCGTTCAGACACCCAGCTCCTACGAGCAGTACTTC.

The chain combines TRBV28 with TRBJ2-2, with D perhaps TRBD1 (6 bases). CDR1 and CDR2 (germline): MDHEN, SYDVKM. Between the trimmed V and J ends, which lost 5 bases and 6 bases, there was a span of 10 bases. The CDR3 runs to 13 residues. The chain's CDR3 is CASSAGTPGELFF. The CDR3, as DNA: TGTGCCAGCAGTGCCGGGACACCCGGGGAGCTGTTTTTT.

The gene calls are TRBV19 and TRBJ1-1, with D perhaps TRBD1 (5 bases). Looked up from germline, CDR1 is LNHDA and CDR2 is SQIVND (reference sequence). Trimming shortened V by 6 bases and J by 1 base, and 12 bases separated the two germline ends. CDR3 length equals 14 residues. For the CDR3, the DNA is TGTGCCAGTAGGGAAATGACAGAGAACACTGAAGCTTTCTTT. Protein sequence: CASREMTENTEAFF.

This clone has a handful of counts. The rearrangement links TRBV7-2 to TRBJ2-5; D is possibly TRBD2 (6 bases). The ends were cut back, 5 bases at V and 3 bases at J, with 10 bases in the middle. The CDR3 sequence is 13 residues long. The germline V gene encodes CDR1 SGHTA and CDR2 FQGNSA. The CDR3 nucleotides read TGTGCCAGCAGCCCCTTAGCGGAAGAGACCCAGTACTTC. This codes for CASSPLAEETQYF.

The J gene is TRBJ2-2, the V gene TRBV28; D not resolved. V was cut by 6 bases and J by 4 bases, with 12 bases left in between. The CDR3 has 14 amino acids. Germline V lookup: CDR1 MDHEN, CDR2 SYDVKM. The CDR3 DNA follows: TGTGCCAGCAGCCCGTCCTACAGCACCGGGGAGCTGTTTTTT. This codes for CASSPSYSTGELFF.

The sample holds a few counts of this clone. The chain joins TRBV18 to TRBJ1-2, with TRBD1 matching 7 bases. V lost 3 bases and J lost 8; bases outside the gene matches: 6. CDR3 length equals 13 residues. The germline gives CDR1 KGHSH, CDR2 LQKENI. The CDR3 protein is CASSPTGPVGYTF. CDR3 bases: TGTGCCAGCTCACCGACAGGGCCAGTGGGCTACACCTTC.

The V and J genes are TRBV4-3 and TRBJ1-5; 8 positions match TRBD1. The V gene end was trimmed by 3 bases and the J gene end by 9 bases; junction bases not matched to a gene: 4. Per the germline V gene, CDR1 is LGHNA and CDR2 is YSLEER. This CDR3 comprises 13 residues. CDR3 residues: CASSHRQGSPQHF. CDR3 nucleotide sequence: TGCGCCAGCAGCCACCGACAGGGGTCGCCCCAGCATTTT.

There are a few counts of this clone. This chain uses TRBV27 with TRBJ2-1; possible D gene TRBD1, 6 bases. The ends were cut back, 7 bases at V and 0 bases at J, with 19 bases in the middle. CDR3 size: 17 residues. CDR1 and CDR2 (germline): MNHEY, SMNVEV (reference sequence). The DNA of the CDR3 is TGTGCCAGCAACCGCGCCAGGACAGAGAGCTCCTACAATGAGCAGTTCTTC. Its protein product is CASNRARTESSYNEQFF.

This clone occurred a few times. This rearrangement joins TRBV5-1 to TRBJ2-1; 8 bases are shared with TRBD1. With V trimmed by 3 bases and J by 3 bases, 8 bases remained unmatched. The CDR3 consists of 16 residues. The germline gives CDR1 SGHRS, CDR2 YFSETQ. The DNA for the CDR3 is TGCGCCAGCAGCTCCGATGGACAGGGCGGCTACAATGAGCAGTTCTTC. It translates to CASSSDGQGGYNEQFF. The entire variable domain, with the rest obtained from reference TRBV5-1 and TRBJ2-1, is as follows: KAGVTQTPRYLIKTRGQQVTLSCSPISGHRSVSWYQQTPGQGLQFLFEYFSETQRNKGNFPGRFSGRQFSNSRSEMNVSTLELGDSALYLCASSSDGQGGYNEQFFGPGTRLTVL.